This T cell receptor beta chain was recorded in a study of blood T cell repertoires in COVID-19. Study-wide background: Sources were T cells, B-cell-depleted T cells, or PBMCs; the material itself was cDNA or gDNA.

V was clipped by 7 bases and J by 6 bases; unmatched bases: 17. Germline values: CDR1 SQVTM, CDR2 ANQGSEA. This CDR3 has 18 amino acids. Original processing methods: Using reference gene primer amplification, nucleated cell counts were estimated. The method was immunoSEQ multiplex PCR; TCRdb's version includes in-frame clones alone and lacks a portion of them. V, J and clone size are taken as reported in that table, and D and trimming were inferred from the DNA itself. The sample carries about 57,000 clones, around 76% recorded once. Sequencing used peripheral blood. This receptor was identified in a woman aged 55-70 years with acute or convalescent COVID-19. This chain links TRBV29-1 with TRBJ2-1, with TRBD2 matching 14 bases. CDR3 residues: CSAVRVGTSGGPPNEQFF. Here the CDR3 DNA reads TGCAGCGCTGTTAGGGTGGGGACTAGCGGGGGCCCCCCCAATGAGCAGTTCTTC.